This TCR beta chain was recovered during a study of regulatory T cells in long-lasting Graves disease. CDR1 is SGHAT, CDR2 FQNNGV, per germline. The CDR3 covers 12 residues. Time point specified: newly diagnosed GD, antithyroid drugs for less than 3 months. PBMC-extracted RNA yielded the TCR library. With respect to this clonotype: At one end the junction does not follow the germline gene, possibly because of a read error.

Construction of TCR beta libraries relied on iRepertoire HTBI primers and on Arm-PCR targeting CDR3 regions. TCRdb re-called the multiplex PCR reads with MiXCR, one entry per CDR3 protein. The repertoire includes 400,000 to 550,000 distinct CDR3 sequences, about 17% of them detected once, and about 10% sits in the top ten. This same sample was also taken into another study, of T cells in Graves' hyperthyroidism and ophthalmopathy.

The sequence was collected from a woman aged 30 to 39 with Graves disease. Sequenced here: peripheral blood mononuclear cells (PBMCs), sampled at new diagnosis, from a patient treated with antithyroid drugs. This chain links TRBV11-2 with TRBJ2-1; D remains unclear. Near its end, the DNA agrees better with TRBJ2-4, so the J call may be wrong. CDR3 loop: CAGSLDQETQYF. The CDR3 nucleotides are TGTGCCGGCAGCTTAGACCAAGAGACTCAGTACTTC.